The 8 T cell receptor beta chains below come from one sample, sequenced in a study of CD8+CD57+ T cells in acquired aplastic anemia. CD8+CD57+ cell expansion, shown by flow cytometry, had occurred in the patients selected for sequencing. Profiling of TCR beta VDJ combinations and CDR3 sequences used genomic DNA as template. TCRdb re-called the reads with MiXCR, one entry per CDR3 protein. In the table there are 150,000 to 200,000 distinct CDR3 sequences, 48% of which are singletons. Sample: sorted CD4+, CD8+, or CD8+CD57+ T cells (not recorded which) from PBMCs. These receptors originate from a human donor with aplastic anemia.

Ten or more counts support this clonotype. V gene TRBV10-3 combines with J gene TRBJ2-7; possibly TRBD2 for D (6 bases). From germline, CDR1 is ENHRY and CDR2 SYGVKD. V was clipped by 2 bases and J by 4 bases, with 15 bases between them. The CDR3 sequence is 15 residues long. The CDR3 loop is CAISEGSGAFYEQYF. The CDR3 bases are TGTGCCATCAGTGAGGGTTCGGGAGCATTTTACGAGCAGTACTTC.

In this sample, this clonotype turned up many times. This chain joins TRBV6-4 and TRBJ1-1, with D possibly matching TRBD1 (5 bases). The CDR3 totals 15 residues. V was cut by 3 bases and J by 3 bases, with 14 bases left in between. Germline values: CDR1 MRHNA, CDR2 SNTAGT. The DNA of the CDR3 is TGTGCCAGCAGTGAGCGCGGGGGGATGCACACTGAAGCTTTCTTT. Translated, it gives CASSERGGMHTEAFF.

This clonotype was detected ten times or more. CDR3 nucleotides: TGTGCCAGCAGCTTATACGGGGGCACTAATGAAAAACTGTTTTTT. Its translation is CASSLYGGTNEKLFF. The gene calls are TRBV7-2 and TRBJ1-4, with a possible D match to TRBD1 (6 bases). This CDR3 spans 15 amino acids. V lost 2 bases to trimming and J lost 2 bases, with 9 bases between them. Germline CDR1 is SGHTA and CDR2 is FQGNSA.

Concerning this clonotype: One end of the junction does not line up with germline, which may come from a read error. The chain carries TRBV15 and TRBJ1-2; no reliable D call. The CDR3 spans 15 residues. The germline V gene encodes CDR1 LNHNV and CDR2 YYDKDF (reference sequence). The CDR3 nucleotides read TGTGCCACCAACAGAGGTGGAGAAAGAAACTATGGCTACACCTTC. It encodes CATNRGGERNYGYTF.

In this sample, this clonotype turned up many times. The chain links TRBV5-6 to TRBJ1-5; TRBD1 is a possible D gene (6 bases). V was cut by 2 bases and J by 3 bases, with 9 bases left in between. The CDR3 has 14 residues. The germline CDR1 and CDR2 sequences are SGHDT and YYEEEE. CDR3: CASSFRGPNQPQHF. The CDR3 region has the DNA TGTGCCAGCAGCTTTCGGGGGCCCAATCAGCCCCAGCATTTT.

The chain joins TRBV29-1 to TRBJ1-2, with D perhaps matching TRBD1 (5 bases). CDR1 is SQVTM, CDR2 ANQGSEA, per germline. The CDR3 covers 12 residues. V was cut by 5 bases and J by 4 bases, with 11 bases left in between. The CDR3 bases are TGCAGCGTTTTTCGGGGGAGCTATGGCTACACCTTC. Translated, it gives CSVFRGSYGYTF.

This clonotype was seen at least ten times. The chain joins TRBV11-2 to TRBJ2-2, with TRBD2 identical over 12 bases. With 5 bases clipped from V and 10 bases from J, the junction kept 11 bases outside the gene matches. Germline V lookup: CDR1 SGHAT, CDR2 FQNNGV. The CDR3 runs 16 residues. The CDR3 DNA sequence: TGTGCCAGCAGCCTGAGGACTAGCGGGATTAATGCGGAGCTGTTTTTT. Protein: CASSLRTSGINAELFF.

The chain has TRBV10-2 and TRBJ1-2; 9 bases align to TRBD1. Germline V CDR1 and CDR2: WSHSY, SAAADI. This CDR3 is built from 16 residues. V lost 2 bases and J lost 8; bases outside the gene matches: 12. CDR3 in amino acids: CASSERGTGRIGGYTF. In DNA, the CDR3 is TGCGCCAGCAGTGAGCGGGGGACAGGGAGGATAGGCGGCTACACCTTC.